These 3 T cell receptor beta chains came from one sample sequenced in a study of T cells after yellow fever vaccination. TCRdb fed the 5' RACE reads into MiXCR, producing one record per CDR3 protein. The sample lists some 120,000 distinct CDR3 sequences; under 8.5% were seen once. The sequencing used CD4+ T cells sorted from PBMCs, collected 10 days after the first yellow fever vaccination. The receptor source for this set is a young man who received the YFV17D yellow fever vaccine.

On this clonotype: A read error may be the cause here, since a much bigger clone is one base away. The chain uses TRBV4-3 and TRBJ1-2, with D maybe TRBD1 (6 bases). Deletions cut 0 bases from V and 4 bases from J, with 15 bases between. The germline V gene encodes CDR1 LGHNA and CDR2 YSLEER. This CDR3 contains 16 residues. The DNA for the CDR3 is TGCGCCAGCAGCCAAGAACGCGGGACAACCGCCTATGGCTACACCTTC. Translation: CASSQERGTTAYGYTF.

In its sample, this clonotype was seen many times. V is TRBV24-1 and J is TRBJ2-1; D is unresolved. The germline V gene encodes CDR1 KGHDR and CDR2 SFDVKD. Trimming cost V 0 bases and J 10 bases, with 3 bases left between them. The CDR3 consists of 11 residues. CDR3 sequence: CATSDLEEQFF. The CDR3 coding sequence is TGTGCCACCAGTGATTTGGAGGAGCAGTTCTTC.

Ten or more counts support this clonotype. This sequence joins TRBV6-1 and TRBJ2-3, with D possibly matching TRBD1 (6 bases). The CDR3 spans 13 residues. Trimming shortened V by 4 bases and J by 4 bases, and 9 bases separated the two germline ends. CDR1 is MNHNS and CDR2 is SASEGT in the germline V gene. The CDR3 sequence is CASSARGADTQYF. DNA of the CDR3: TGTGCCAGCAGTGCCAGGGGTGCAGATACGCAGTATTTT.